One and the same sample provided the 23 T cell receptor beta chains below, sequenced in a study of cytomegalovirus exposure and HLA in healthy donors. It was with 60 Vbeta and 13 Jbeta primers that the PCR ran. The repertoire was sequenced with immunoSEQ multiplex PCR; TCRdb's copy has only in-frame clones and lacks some. The data hold 85,000 to 100,000 clones, with approximately 90% observed a single time. Material for sequencing was PBMCs. Source of these receptors: a man between 18 and 35 years old in good health and CMV-seronegative.

The chain is built from TRBV4-2 and TRBJ2-2, with 8 bases fitting TRBD2. The germline V gene encodes CDR1 LGHNA and CDR2 YNFKEQ. This CDR3 is 17 amino acids long. V shed 4 bases, J shed 3 bases, and the junction held 10 bases outside the gene matches. As DNA, the CDR3 is TGTGCCAGCAGCCCGGGGGGGAGGGGGTATGACACCGGGGAGCTGTTTTTT. It specifies CASSPGGRGYDTGELFF.

V gene TRBV18 combines with J gene TRBJ2-7; TRBD2 agrees at 9 bases. V was pared by 1 base and J by 7 bases, with 5 bases of the junction left unmatched. The germline V gene has CDR1 KGHSH and CDR2 LQKENI. The CDR3 length is 14 residues. CDR3 sequence (DNA): TGTGCCAGCTCACCACAAGCTAGCGGGGAGGAGCAGTACTTC. Protein: CASSPQASGEEQYF.

Here the CDR3 reads CASSSGHLNTGELFF. CDR3 nucleotides: TGTGCCAGCAGTTCCGGACATCTGAACACCGGGGAGCTGTTTTTT. This chain links TRBV28 with TRBJ2-2; maybe TRBD1 (5 bases). Germline CDR1 reads MDHEN; CDR2 reads SYDVKM. This CDR3 is 15 amino acids long. The V end was cut by 4 bases, the J end by 1 base, with 10 bases between.

The chain uses TRBV6-6 and TRBJ2-6, with 10 bases matching TRBD1. Per germline, CDR1 MNHNY and CDR2 SVGAGI (reference sequence). The CDR3 is made up of 15 amino acids. The V and J ends lost 6 bases and 4 bases, in that order; junction bases with no gene match: 3. CDR3: CASRRQGAGANVLTF. The CDR3 nucleotides are TGTGCCAGCAGAAGACAGGGGGCGGGGGCCAACGTCCTGACTTTC.

This clone was detected only a few times. The chain joins TRBV5-6 to TRBJ2-5, with D perhaps matching TRBD2 (6 bases). Germline CDR1 reads SGHDT; CDR2 reads YYEEEE. V was cut by 0 bases and J by 4 bases, with 19 bases left in between. The CDR3 is 17 amino acids. In nucleotides, the CDR3 is TGTGCCAGCAGCTTGGGGCCCCCGGGACTCCCGATAGAGACCCAGTACTTC. It translates to CASSLGPPGLPIETQYF.

This clone was seen just once. J is TRBJ2-5 and V is TRBV7-8; 9 bases align to TRBD2. The V gene's germline CDR1 is SGHVS and CDR2 FQNEAQ. The CDR3 spans 16 residues. V trimming: 1 base; J trimming: 5 bases; junction bases outside the gene matches: 8. In DNA, the CDR3 is TGTGCCAGCAGCTTAGGAGCGGGAGGCGGGCGGGAGACCCAGTACTTC. It is translated as CASSLGAGGGRETQYF.

The gene calls are TRBV6-6 and TRBJ2-7, with TRBD2 matching over 12 bases. V was pared by 5 bases and J by 1 base, with 3 bases of the junction left unmatched. From germline, CDR1 is MNHNY and CDR2 SVGAGI (reference sequence). CDR3 length equals 15 residues. CDR3 region: CASSEGLAGSYEQYF. For the CDR3, the DNA is TGTGCCAGCAGTGAGGGACTAGCGGGTTCCTACGAGCAGTACTTC.

This sequence joins TRBV30 and TRBJ2-7, with 9 bases matching TRBD2. CDR3 length equals 13 residues. The V and J ends lost 8 bases and 5 bases, in that order; junction bases with no gene match: 10. Germline lookup yields CDR1 GTSNPN and CDR2 SVGIG (reference sequence). The DNA for the CDR3 is TGTGCCCGGCAGGGACTAGCCCAGAACGAGCAGTACTTC. This translates into CARQGLAQNEQYF. The full variable domain, its missing parts supplied by reference TRBV30 and TRBJ2-7, is SQTIHQWPATLVQPVGSPLSLECTVEGTSNPNLYWYRQAAGRGLQLLFYSVGIGQISSEVPQNLSASRPQDRQFILSSKKLLLSDSGFYLCARQGLAQNEQYFGPGTRLTVT.

The J gene is TRBJ2-7, the V gene TRBV4-2; 8 nucleotides match TRBD1. Per germline, CDR1 LGHNA and CDR2 YNFKEQ. The J segment lost 2 bases and the V segment lost 0 bases, leaving 9 bases of the junction unmatched. The CDR3 has 17 residues. The CDR3: CASSQDRDRSRPYEQYF. The CDR3 nucleotides read TGTGCCAGCAGCCAAGATAGGGACAGGTCGAGACCCTACGAGCAGTACTTC.

With respect to this clone: This CDR3 is missing its conserved last phenylalanine or tryptophan, likely due to a read error. This chain joins TRBV28 and TRBJ1-1; 7 bases fit TRBD1. Trimming removed 0 bases from V and 3 bases from J; junction bases left unmatched: 16. Germline-derived CDR1 and CDR2 are MDHEN and SYDVKM. The CDR3 has 19 amino acids. CDR3 sequence: CASSLWALLGQMGDTEAFL. The CDR3 nucleotides read TGTGCCAGCAGTTTATGGGCCCTCCTGGGACAGATGGGTGACACTGAAGCTTTCCTT.

The CDR3 reads CASSRRQYQETQYF. For the CDR3, the DNA is TGTGCCAGCAGCCGGCGACAGTACCAAGAGACCCAGTACTTC. The V and J genes are TRBV7-2 and TRBJ2-5; perhaps TRBD1 as D (5 bases). The length of the CDR3 is 14 residues. The V end was cut by 5 bases, the J end by 0 bases, with 10 bases between. Germline CDR1 is SGHTA and CDR2 is FQGNSA.

The J gene is TRBJ2-5, the V gene TRBV11-2; 9 bases map to TRBD1. Unmatched junction bases numbered 6, after V lost 0 bases and J lost 7 bases. Germline CDR1 reads SGHAT; CDR2 reads FQNNGV. The CDR3 totals 15 residues. For the CDR3, the DNA is TGTGCCAGCAGCTTAGATCCGGGACAGGGTTGGACCCAGTACTTC. Translating it yields CASSLDPGQGWTQYF.

Points on this clone: The sample has other DNA sequences that encode this CDR3 too. CDR3 in DNA: TGTGCCAGTAGTAACGGGTACGAGCAGTACTTC. Residues: CASSNGYEQYF. The chain couples TRBV19 to TRBJ2-7; D ambiguous. Germline V gene data show CDR1 as LNHDA and CDR2 as SQIVND (reference sequence). The CDR3 is made up of 11 amino acids. Trimming removed 4 bases from V and 4 bases from J, with 5 bases in between.

The rearrangement links TRBV28 to TRBJ1-1, with D unclear. Trimming removed 7 bases from V and 8 bases from J, with 11 bases in between. This CDR3 has 11 residues. In germline, CDR1 is MDHEN, CDR2 SYDVKM. This CDR3 is CASTLAGEAFF. The CDR3 DNA sequence: TGTGCCAGCACCCTAGCCGGAGAAGCTTTCTTT. The variable domain in full, with the rest retrieved from reference TRBV28 and TRBJ1-1, is DVKVTQSSRYLVKRTGEKVFLECVQDMDHENMFWYRQDPGLGLRLIYFSYDVKMKEKGDIPEGYSVSREKKERFSLILESASTNQTSMYLCASTLAGEAFFGQGTRLTVV.

This clone was seen a handful of times. This chain joins TRBV4-1 and TRBJ2-7; TRBD2 matches 10 bases. Germline CDR1 reads MGHRA; CDR2 reads YSYEKL. The CDR3 runs 15 residues. V trimming: 4 bases; J trimming: 3 bases; junction bases outside the gene matches: 6. The CDR3 coding sequence is TGCGCCAGCAGCCCATCTGGACTAGCGGACTACGAGCAGTACTTC. It specifies CASSPSGLADYEQYF.

This rearrangement joins TRBV28 to TRBJ1-2; a possible D gene is TRBD1 (6 bases). The CDR3 has 14 amino acids. Trimming pared 3 bases from V and 6 bases from J, leaving 14 bases between. Germline V gives CDR1 MDHEN, CDR2 SYDVKM. CDR3 region: CASSLTTGINGYTF. The CDR3 nucleotides are TGTGCCAGCAGTTTGACCACAGGGATCAATGGCTACACCTTC.

The gene calls are TRBV28 and TRBJ1-2; D unclear. Per the germline V gene, CDR1 is MDHEN and CDR2 is SYDVKM. Trimming took off 4 bases at V and 4 bases at J, with 4 bases between the two ends. The CDR3 consists of 11 residues. The CDR3 DNA is TGTGCCAGCAGTTCCCGCTATGGCTACACCTTC. This codes for CASSSRYGYTF.

J is TRBJ1-2 and V is TRBV6-5; 7 nucleotides agree with TRBD1. The CDR3 has 14 amino acids. The V segment lost 7 bases and the J segment 3 bases; nucleotides outside the gene matches: 8. The germline gives CDR1 MNHEY, CDR2 SVGAGI. DNA of the CDR3: TGTGCCAGCATCAAGACAGGGACGGACTATGGCTACACCTTC. This sequence encodes CASIKTGTDYGYTF.

This chain joins TRBV6-5 and TRBJ1-5; D is ambiguous. The CDR3 length is 14 residues. Germline loops: CDR1 MNHEY, CDR2 SVGAGI. V lost 4 bases and J 9 bases, leaving 16 bases between the germline ends. DNA for the CDR3: TGTGCCAGCAGTTCCGGGGAGGCTTCACGGCCCCAGCATTTT. The encoded protein is CASSSGEASRPQHF.

This clone was recorded a few times. This sequence joins TRBV25-1 and TRBJ2-2; TRBD1 matches 7 bases. V was pared by 1 base and J by 3 bases, with 8 bases of the junction left unmatched. The CDR3 has 17 amino acids. Germline V gene lookup returns CDR1 MGHDK and CDR2 SYGVNS. The DNA of the CDR3 is TGTGCCAGCAGTGAATGGTCCCGACAGGGCGACACCGGGGAGCTGTTTTTT. Translating gives CASSEWSRQGDTGELFF.

The chain carries TRBV6-5 and TRBJ2-7; D may be TRBD2 (6 bases). Germline assignment: CDR1 MNHEY and CDR2 SVGAGI. With 2 bases removed from V and 7 bases from J, the gap between germline ends came to 15 bases. CDR3 length: 14 residues. CDR3 sequence reads: CASSYQPSVGEQYF. DNA of the CDR3: TGTGCCAGCAGTTACCAGCCTAGCGTGGGAGAGCAGTACTTC.

CDR3 sequence reads: CASSREGRPTDTQYF. CDR3 in DNA: TGCGCCAGCAGCCGGGAGGGTAGGCCCACAGATACGCAGTATTTT. The chain uses TRBV4-3 and TRBJ2-3; 7 bases align to TRBD2. Germline V CDR1 and CDR2: LGHNA, YSLEER. V lost 4 bases, J lost 2 bases, and 6 bases stayed unmatched. The CDR3 has 15 residues.

V gene TRBV28 combines with J gene TRBJ1-4; possibly TRBD1 for D (5 bases). The V end lost 1 base, the J end lost 5 bases, and 14 bases lay between the germline ends. The CDR3 is 16 amino acids. Germline V gene lookup returns CDR1 MDHEN and CDR2 SYDVKM. As DNA, the CDR3 is TGTGCCAGCAGTTTATCCGGGGGTTACCGAAATGAAAAACTGTTTTTT. It translates to CASSLSGGYRNEKLFF.